A selection of T cell receptor beta chains follows, all from one sample in a study of a mutant IDH1 vaccine in newly diagnosed glioma. Clones were sequenced by immunoSEQ multiplex PCR, and TCRdb holds only the in-frame ones, with some missing. Of tens of thousands of clones in the sample, around 80% were seen once. The antigens these receptors bind are not known. The sequencing here drew on PBMCs, taken from a glioma patient whose treatment included an IDH1 peptide vaccine. Receptors were obtained from a middle-aged man with glioma. The CDR3 runs from the conserved cysteine through the conserved F or W. The D gene is left open where the match is weak. Rows may omit the clone size; those that give it use once, few, many or a size class.

j_call v_call d_call clone_size cdr3_aa cdr3_nt
TRBJ1-1 TRBV19 - - CASSRFRGPEAFF TGTGCCAGTAGTAGGTTTCGGGGCCCTGAAGCTTTCTTT
TRBJ2-7 TRBV2 TRBD1 - CASSEPGGAYEQYF TGTGCCAGCAGTGAGCCAGGGGGCGCCTACGAGCAGTACTTC
TRBJ1-4 TRBV19 - - CASQGWINEKLFF TGTGCCAGTCAGGGGTGGATTAATGAAAAACTGTTTTTT
TRBJ1-2 TRBV2 TRBD1 once CASSEQGNYGYTF TGTGCCAGCAGCGAACAGGGGAACTATGGCTACACCTTC
TRBJ1-1 TRBV14 - - CASSQDPGRPKAFF TGTGCCAGCAGCCAAGATCCGGGAAGACCTAAGGCTTTCTTT
TRBJ2-5 TRBV4-1 TRBD1 - CASSRGGTGQETQYF TGCGCCAGCAGCCGCGGCGGGACAGGGCAAGAGACCCAGTACTTC
TRBJ1-5 TRBV19 - - CASSPGGYQPQHF TGTGCCAGTAGTCCCGGCGGTTATCAGCCCCAGCATTTT
TRBJ1-5 TRBV5-5 - - CASSLSRGRDQPQHF TGTGCCAGCAGCTTAAGTCGGGGGCGGGATCAGCCCCAGCATTTT
TRBJ1-1 TRBV29-1 TRBD1 few CSVDRGQGAFF TGCAGCGTGGACAGGGGGCAGGGAGCTTTCTTT
TRBJ2-3 TRBV28 - - CASSSGWNTQYF TGTGCCAGCAGTTCCGGGTGGAATACGCAGTATTTT
TRBJ2-5 TRBV5-1 - once CASSSGLSPYTQYF TGCGCCAGCAGCTCGGGACTCTCTCCGTACACCCAGTACTTC
TRBJ2-5 TRBV11-1 TRBD2 - CASSPGTSGGGQETQYF TGTGCCAGCAGCCCCGGGACTAGCGGGGGGGGTCAGGAGACCCAGTACTTC
TRBJ2-1 TRBV9 - - CASSFRLGNEQFF TGTGCCAGCAGCTTCCGGTTGGGGAATGAGCAGTTCTTC
TRBJ2-2 TRBV6-5 - - CASSYSSTELFF TGTGCCAGCAGTTACTCGTCTACGGAGCTGTTTTTT
TRBJ1-6 TRBV14 - - CASRESPGDNSPLHF TGTGCCAGCAGGGAAAGCCCAGGGGACAATTCACCCCTCCACTTT
TRBJ2-7 TRBV7-2 - few CASSLVVSGNYEQYF TGTGCCAGCAGCTTAGTAGTTAGCGGTAATTACGAGCAGTACTTC
TRBJ2-3 TRBV2 TRBD2 once CASRSGENTDTQYF TGTGCCAGCAGGAGCGGGGAGAACACAGATACGCAGTATTTT
TRBJ1-2 TRBV4-3 TRBD1 - CASSQAGGNYGYTF TGCGCCAGCAGCCAAGCAGGGGGTAACTATGGCTACACCTTC
TRBJ2-5 TRBV5-4 TRBD2 - CASSPRTSGRVETQYF TGTGCCAGCAGCCCCAGGACTAGCGGGAGGGTGGAGACCCAGTACTTC
TRBJ2-4 TRBV11-2 - - CASSLVGPFKNIQYF TGTGCCAGCAGCTTAGTGGGGCCGTTCAAAAACATTCAGTACTTC
TRBJ2-5 TRBV7-8 - - CASSLARFGRGETQYF TGTGCCAGCAGCTTAGCGCGGTTTGGCCGGGGGGAGACCCAGTACTTC
TRBJ1-2 TRBV27 - - CASSLRFGPTYGYTF TGTGCCAGCAGTTTAAGGTTCGGCCCCACATATGGCTACACCTTC
TRBJ2-5 TRBV5-4 - - CASSLQGETQYF TGTGCCAGCAGCTTGCAGGGGGAGACCCAGTACTTC
TRBJ2-5 TRBV15 - - CATSRVVGQETQYF TGTGCCACCAGCAGAGTAGTGGGGCAAGAGACCCAGTACTTC
TRBJ1-4 TRBV6-6 - - CASSYIGGKEKLFF TGTGCCAGCAGTTACATCGGGGGGAAGGAAAAACTGTTTTTT
TRBJ2-2 TRBV28 - - CALTSSVTGELFF TGTGCCTTAACCTCTTCGGTTACCGGGGAGCTGTTTTTT
TRBJ2-3 TRBV10-1 TRBD2 few CASSLIRTSGRASSTDTQYF TGCGCCAGCAGTCTAATTCGGACTAGCGGGAGGGCCAGTAGCACAGATACGCAGTATTTT
TRBJ1-5 TRBV4-1 TRBD1 - CASSQVTGTAFNQPQHF TGCGCCAGCAGCCAAGTTACCGGGACAGCCTTCAATCAGCCCCAGCATTTT
TRBJ1-1 TRBV7-9 - - CARPGPGGLYTEAFF TGTGCCAGACCGGGACCTGGCGGTTTATACACTGAAGCTTTCTTT
TRBJ1-3 TRBV7-2 - - CASSLRPLAGNTIYF TGTGCCAGCAGCCTTAGGCCACTTGCTGGAAACACCATATATTTT
TRBJ2-6 TRBV2 - - CASSEAVLYSGANVLTF TGTGCCAGCAGTGAGGCGGTTTTGTACTCTGGGGCCAACGTCCTGACTTTC